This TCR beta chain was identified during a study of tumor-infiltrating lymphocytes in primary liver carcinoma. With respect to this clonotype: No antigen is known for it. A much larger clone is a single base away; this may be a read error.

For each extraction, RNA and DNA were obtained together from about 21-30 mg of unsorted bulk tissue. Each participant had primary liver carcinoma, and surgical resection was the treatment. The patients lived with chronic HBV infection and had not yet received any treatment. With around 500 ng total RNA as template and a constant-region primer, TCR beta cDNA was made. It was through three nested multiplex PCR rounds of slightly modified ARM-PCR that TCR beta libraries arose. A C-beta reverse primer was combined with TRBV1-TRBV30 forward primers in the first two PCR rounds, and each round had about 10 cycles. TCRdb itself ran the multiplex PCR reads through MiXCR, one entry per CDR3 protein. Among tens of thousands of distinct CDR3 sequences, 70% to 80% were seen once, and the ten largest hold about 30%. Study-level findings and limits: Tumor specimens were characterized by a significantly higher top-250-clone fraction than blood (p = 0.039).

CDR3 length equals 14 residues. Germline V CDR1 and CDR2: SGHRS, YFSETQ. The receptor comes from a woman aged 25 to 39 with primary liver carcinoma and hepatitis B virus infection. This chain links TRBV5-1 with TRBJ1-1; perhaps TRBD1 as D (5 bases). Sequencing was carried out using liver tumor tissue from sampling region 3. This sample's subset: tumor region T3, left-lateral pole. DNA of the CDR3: TGTGCCAGCAACTTGCTCGAGACAGCGACCCAAGCTTTCTTT. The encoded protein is CASNLLETATQAFF.